One sample yielded the 22 T cell receptor beta chains listed below, sequenced in a study of beta chain features in type 1 diabetes. Overall study findings and caveats: A moderate, significant TCRB CDR3 shortening appeared in type 1 diabetes across four CD4+ subsets.

These receptors have no known antigen. Expressed TCRB transcripts were sequenced because the entire RNA isolate underwent reverse transcription. The table came from immunoSEQ multiplex PCR; TCRdb's copy has only in-frame clones and leaves some out. The sample contains some 700,000 clones, over 10% of which appear only once. Sequencing was carried out using naive CD4+ T cells from blood. Receptors originate from a man between 18 and 35 years old with type 1 diabetes.

This clone has just a few counts. This sequence joins TRBV5-1 and TRBJ2-1, with D unclear. V was clipped by 5 bases and J by 4 bases, with 13 bases between them. CDR3 size: 14 residues. Germline V gene lookup returns CDR1 SGHRS and CDR2 YFSETQ. The DNA of the CDR3 is TGCGCCAGCAGGGTGGCCCCGAGTTACAATGAGCAGTTCTTC. Its translation: CASRVAPSYNEQFF. The complete variable domain, with remaining parts taken from reference TRBV5-1 and TRBJ2-1, reads KAGVTQTPRYLIKTRGQQVTLSCSPISGHRSVSWYQQTPGQGLQFLFEYFSETQRNKGNFPGRFSGRQFSNSRSEMNVSTLELGDSALYLCASRVAPSYNEQFFGPGTRLTVL.

V usage is TRBV28 and J usage is TRBJ1-1; the match to TRBD1 covers 7 bases. The CDR3 consists of 14 residues. V shed 7 bases, J shed 5 bases, and the junction held 10 bases outside the gene matches. Germline V lookup: CDR1 MDHEN, CDR2 SYDVKM. CDR3 nucleotides: TGTGCCAGCACCTCAGGGAGGGGGCGAACTGAAGCTTTCTTT. This translates into CASTSGRGRTEAFF.

This clone was seen more than once but under ten times. J is TRBJ2-2 and V is TRBV11-3; D is possibly TRBD2 (6 bases). This CDR3 contains 16 residues. Trimming took off 0 bases at V and 5 bases at J, with 13 bases between the two ends. In germline, CDR1 is SGHNT, CDR2 YENEEA. This chain's CDR3 is CASSLDAGIRTGELFF. CDR3 in DNA: TGTGCCAGCAGCTTAGATGCGGGGATTCGGACCGGGGAGCTGTTTTTT.

The chain carries TRBV18 and TRBJ2-5; TRBD2 agrees at 7 bases. The CDR3 runs to 14 residues. J was trimmed by 3 bases and V by 3 bases; bases with no gene match: 4. CDR1 KGHSH and CDR2 LQKENI come from the germline V gene. The CDR3 region has the DNA TGTGCCAGCTCACCTACTAGCGCGAAAGAGACCCAGTACTTC. Translating gives CASSPTSAKETQYF.

This clone was seen more than once but under ten times. This rearrangement joins TRBV4-2 to TRBJ2-7; 8 nucleotides line up with TRBD2. CDR3 length equals 18 residues. Looked up from germline, CDR1 is LGHNA and CDR2 is YNFKEQ. The V segment lost 0 bases and the J segment 4 bases; nucleotides outside the gene matches: 14. The CDR3 DNA sequence: TGTGCCAGCAGCCAAGAATCCGGGACTAGATGGACTGGGTACGAGCAGTACTTC. Protein: CASSQESGTRWTGYEQYF.

The sample holds a few counts of this clone. This chain links TRBV5-4 with TRBJ2-7; D may be TRBD1 (6 bases). From germline, CDR1 is SGHNT and CDR2 YYREEE (reference sequence). The CDR3 consists of 13 residues. V shed 2 bases and J shed 5 bases, with 11 bases lying between them. CDR3 in DNA: TGTGCCAGCAGCTTCTGGGGGCAAAACGAGCAGTACTTC. This sequence encodes CASSFWGQNEQYF.

The chain combines TRBV6-5 with TRBJ2-3, with a weak D call TRBD2 (6 bases). The V end lost 2 bases, the J end lost 1 base, and 10 bases lay between the germline ends. The CDR3 spans 15 residues. The germline V gene encodes CDR1 MNHEY and CDR2 SVGAGI. The CDR3 sequence is CASSYGGVGTDTQYF. For the CDR3, the DNA is TGTGCCAGCAGTTACGGAGGGGTCGGCACAGATACGCAGTATTTT.

This clone came up a few times. The chain links TRBV28 to TRBJ1-5; D might be TRBD1 (5 bases). Germline V CDR1 and CDR2: MDHEN, SYDVKM. CDR3 length: 19 residues. The V end was cut by 5 bases, the J end by 0 bases, with 23 bases between. The CDR3, as DNA: TGTGCCAGCAGTCCCTCGGAGACAGACCCAACTTATAGCAATCAGCCCCAGCATTTT. The encoded protein is CASSPSETDPTYSNQPQHF.

This clone was picked up a small number of times. V and J are TRBV20-1 and TRBJ2-3, with unresolved D. The CDR3 loop spans 11 amino acids. Between the trimmed V and J ends, which lost 3 bases and 6 bases, there was a span of 7 bases. Per germline, CDR1 DFQATT and CDR2 SNEGSKA (reference sequence). CDR3 sequence reads: CSASMADTQYF. Written as DNA, the CDR3 is TGCAGTGCTAGCATGGCGGATACGCAGTATTTT.

CDR3 in amino acids: CATSRENMGHGETQYF. DNA of the CDR3: TGTGCCACCAGCAGAGAAAACATGGGCCATGGAGAGACCCAGTACTTC. The chain uses TRBV15 and TRBJ2-5, with D hard to call. Germline loops: CDR1 LNHNV, CDR2 YYDKDF (reference sequence). The V and J ends lost 0 bases and 4 bases respectively, with 15 bases between them. This CDR3 is 16 amino acids long.

As to this clone: Being one base from a much bigger clone, this may be a read error. The chain joins TRBV11-3 to TRBJ2-7; D not certain. CDR3 length: 11 residues. V was trimmed by 4 bases and J by 2 bases, leaving 3 bases between them. Germline V gene data show CDR1 as SGHNT and CDR2 as YENEEA. The CDR3 DNA follows: TGTGCCAGCAGCTCCGCCTACGAGCAGTACTTC. Encoded protein: CASSSAYEQYF.

V usage is TRBV11-2 and J usage is TRBJ2-5, with no clear D. V lost 1 base and J lost 5, with 8 bases in between. CDR1 SGHAT and CDR2 FQNNGV come from the germline V gene. CDR3 length: 13 residues. The CDR3 here is CASSLVWVETQYF. CDR3 nucleotide sequence: TGTGCCAGCAGCTTAGTTTGGGTTGAGACCCAGTACTTC.

The chain is built from TRBV7-3 and TRBJ2-7, with D perhaps TRBD2 (6 bases). The CDR3 totals 17 residues. CDR1 and CDR2 (germline): SGHTA, FQGTGA. V lost 5 bases and J lost 1, with 21 bases in between. The CDR3, as DNA: TGTGCCAGCAGCCTTAGCGGCTCCGGCGGTCGTTCCTACGAGCAGTACTTC. Residues: CASSLSGSGGRSYEQYF.

This clone was seen only a few times. The rearrangement uses TRBV4-1 and TRBJ1-1; 8 positions agree with TRBD1. CDR3 size: 15 residues. CDR1 is MGHRA, CDR2 YSYEKL, per germline. V shed 2 bases, J shed 2 bases, and the junction held 4 bases outside the gene matches. The CDR3 loop is CASSQPDRDNTEAFF. DNA of the CDR3: TGCGCCAGCAGCCAACCGGACAGGGACAACACTGAAGCTTTCTTT.

A word on this clone: This specimen includes other DNA sequences encoding the same CDR3. The CDR3 nucleotides are TGTGCCAGCAGCTTGGTTGCCGAGACCCAGTACTTC. This sequence encodes CASSLVAETQYF. The rearrangement links TRBV7-9 to TRBJ2-5; D not certain. Trimming took off 3 bases at V and 5 bases at J, with 7 bases between the two ends. CDR3 length equals 12 residues. CDR1 and CDR2 from the germline V gene are SEHNR and FQNEAQ (reference sequence).

This clone was found a few times. The chain employs TRBV20-1 and TRBJ1-2; a possible D gene is TRBD1 (6 bases). This CDR3 is built from 11 residues. In germline, CDR1 is DFQATT, CDR2 SNEGSKA (reference sequence). Trimming pared 4 bases from V and 8 bases from J, leaving 11 bases between. The DNA of the CDR3 is TGCAGTGCTACGGGGGCCGGGGGCTACACCTTC. Translated: CSATGAGGYTF.

J is TRBJ1-2 and V is TRBV2; D gene unclear. This CDR3 has 16 residues. Deletions cut 3 bases from V and 4 bases from J, with 18 bases between. CDR1 is SNHLY and CDR2 is FYNNEI in the germline V gene. The CDR3 DNA sequence: TGTGCCAGCAGTGATACCTTTGCCCCTGGTGGCTATGGCTACACCTTC. It translates to CASSDTFAPGGYGYTF.

J is TRBJ2-7 and V is TRBV28; D is undetermined. The CDR3 has 15 residues. Per the germline V gene, CDR1 is MDHEN and CDR2 is SYDVKM. V was pared by 1 base and J by 0 bases, with 10 bases between. Here the CDR3 reads CASSLFSDRSYEQYF. The CDR3 DNA reads TGTGCCAGCAGTTTATTCAGTGACCGCTCCTACGAGCAGTACTTC.

This clone was seen only a few times. Other nucleotide sequences in the sample specify the same CDR3. The chain recombines TRBV7-9 with TRBJ1-2, with D possibly TRBD1 on 6 matching bases. The germline V gene encodes CDR1 SEHNR and CDR2 FQNEAQ (reference sequence). This CDR3 is 13 amino acids long. Trimming shortened V by 2 bases and J by 2 bases, and 6 bases separated the two germline ends. The DNA of the CDR3 is TGTGCCAGCAGCTTACAGGGGAACTATGGCTACACCTTC. This gives the protein CASSLQGNYGYTF.

The chain recombines TRBV10-3 with TRBJ2-3; perhaps TRBD2 as D (5 bases). Germline V gene sequence: CDR1 ENHRY, CDR2 SYGVKD. The CDR3 is made up of 14 amino acids. With 8 bases removed from V and 5 bases from J, the gap between germline ends came to 17 bases. The CDR3 loop is CAIGGGLLGDTQYF. The CDR3 DNA is TGTGCCATCGGAGGTGGCCTTTTAGGAGATACGCAGTATTTT.

This chain connects TRBV4-1 to TRBJ2-1, with 7 bases fitting TRBD1. CDR3 size: 16 residues. V trimming: 0 bases; J trimming: 5 bases; junction bases outside the gene matches: 7. CDR1 is MGHRA and CDR2 is YSYEKL in the germline V gene. CDR3 sequence (DNA): TGCGCCAGCAGCCAAGAATTAAGGACAGGACACAATGAGCAGTTCTTC. It specifies CASSQELRTGHNEQFF.

In its sample, this clone was seen a few times. The chain links TRBV4-2 to TRBJ2-5; D possibly matches TRBD1 or TRBD2 (6 bases each). The CDR3 extends over 19 amino acids. From germline, CDR1 is LGHNA and CDR2 YNFKEQ. V gave up 1 base and J gave up 1 base, with 22 bases separating them. For the CDR3, the DNA is TGTGCCAGCAGCCAAGTCCTGGGGGGCCCAGGAGGGGGCCAAGAGACCCAGTACTTC. Residues: CASSQVLGGPGGGQETQYF.